The source of this T cell receptor (beta chain) is a study of T cell responses to AZD1222 COVID-19 vaccine. CDR1 is MNHNS and CDR2 is SASEGT in the germline V gene. V was clipped by 1 base and J by 3 bases, with 3 bases between them. This CDR3 is built from 12 residues. Measured with immunoSEQ multiplex PCR; TCRdb has only the in-frame clones, and not every one. This sample has about 120,000 clones, with approximately 83% found just once. The J gene is TRBJ1-2, the V gene TRBV6-1; D ambiguous. This receptor was identified in an adult in good health. Sequenced here: peripheral blood, sampled on day 0 of AZD1222 vaccination. The DNA of the CDR3 is TGTGCCAGCAGTGAAGGATACTATGGCTACACCTTC. It yields the protein CASSEGYYGYTF.